A selection of T cell receptor beta chains follows, all from one sample in a study of early T cells in non-severe SARS-CoV-2 infection. A single record per CDR3 protein comes from TCRdb applying MiXCR to the 5' RACE reads. The table includes tens of thousands of distinct CDR3 sequences, around 9.7% detected once. The specimen sequenced was whole blood. The receptors were gathered from an adult who was a healthcare worker with PCR-confirmed SARS-CoV-2 infection or an uninfected control (not recorded which). The CDR3 runs from the conserved cysteine through the conserved F or W. D genes are given only for firm matches. Part of the rows lack a size; the others show once, few, many or a class for expanded clones.

j_call v_call d_call clone_size cdr3_nt cdr3_aa
TRBJ1-3 TRBV20-1 - few TGCAGTGCTAGAGAACACAGGTTGTCTGGAAACACCATATATTTT CSAREHRLSGNTIYF
TRBJ2-3 TRBV27 - - TGTGCCAGCAGCCCTCGTGAGGGAAGCACAGATACGCAGTATTTT CASSPREGSTDTQYF
TRBJ2-2 TRBV20-1 - - TGCAGTGCTAGGGCAACAGGGAGCGGGGAGCTGTTTTTT CSARATGSGELFF
TRBJ1-5 TRBV10-3 TRBD1 many TGTGCCATCAGTGATGGGGACAGGGGACTCCTCGCACATCAGCCCCAGCATTTT CAISDGDRGLLAHQPQHF
TRBJ1-1 TRBV18 - few TGTGCCAGCTCGCGACAGTCAATGAACACTGAAGCTTTCTTT CASSRQSMNTEAFF
TRBJ2-1 TRBV29-1 - many TGCAGCGTTGACCGCGGCTACTACAATGAGCAGTTCTTC CSVDRGYYNEQFF
TRBJ2-5 TRBV3-1 - few TGTGCCACCCAGGGTATCCAAGAGACCCAGTACTTC CATQGIQETQYF
TRBJ1-6 TRBV4-1 TRBD1 many TGCGCCAGCAGCTTGCAGGGGGTACGATCACCCCTCCACTTT CASSLQGVRSPLHF
TRBJ2-5 TRBV3-1 - - TGTGCCAGCAGCCAAGCCGGAAGAACCAAAGAGACCCAGTACTTC CASSQAGRTKETQYF
TRBJ2-7 TRBV7-9 - many TGTGCCAGCACCTTAATTCGGGGGGCCTCGTTCGAGCAGTACTTC CASTLIRGASFEQYF
TRBJ2-5 TRBV5-1 - - TGCGCCAGCAGCTTGAGGGGAGAGACCCAGTACTTC CASSLRGETQYF